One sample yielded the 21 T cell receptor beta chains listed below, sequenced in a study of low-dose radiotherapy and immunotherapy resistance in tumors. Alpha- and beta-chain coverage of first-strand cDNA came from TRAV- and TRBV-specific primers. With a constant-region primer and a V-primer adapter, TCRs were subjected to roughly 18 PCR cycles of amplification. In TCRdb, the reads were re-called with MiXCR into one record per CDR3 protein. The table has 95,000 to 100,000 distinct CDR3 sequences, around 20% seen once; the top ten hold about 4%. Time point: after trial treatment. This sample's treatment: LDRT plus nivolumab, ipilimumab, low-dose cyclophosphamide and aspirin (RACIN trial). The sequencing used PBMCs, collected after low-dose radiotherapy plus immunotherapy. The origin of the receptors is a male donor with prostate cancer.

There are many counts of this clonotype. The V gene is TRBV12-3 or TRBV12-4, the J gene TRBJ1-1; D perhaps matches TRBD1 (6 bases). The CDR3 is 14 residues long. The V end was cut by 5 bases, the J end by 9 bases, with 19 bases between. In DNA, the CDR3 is TGTGCCAGCAGTCGGGCCGGGGGCAGGGTGAAAGCTTTCTTT. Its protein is CASSRAGGRVKAFF.

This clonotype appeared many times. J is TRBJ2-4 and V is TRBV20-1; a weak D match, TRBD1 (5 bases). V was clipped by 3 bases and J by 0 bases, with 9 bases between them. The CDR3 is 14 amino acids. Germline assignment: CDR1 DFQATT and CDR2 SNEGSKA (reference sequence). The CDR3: CSASGHLAKNIQYF. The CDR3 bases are TGCAGTGCTAGCGGACACCTAGCCAAAAACATTCAGTACTTC.

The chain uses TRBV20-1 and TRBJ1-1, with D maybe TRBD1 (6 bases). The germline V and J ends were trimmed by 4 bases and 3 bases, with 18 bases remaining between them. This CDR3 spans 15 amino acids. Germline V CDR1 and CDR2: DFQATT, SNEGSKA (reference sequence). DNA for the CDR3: TGCAGTGCTACCACAGAGGGGGGGAGGGACACTGAAGCTTTCTTT. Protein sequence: CSATTEGGRDTEAFF.

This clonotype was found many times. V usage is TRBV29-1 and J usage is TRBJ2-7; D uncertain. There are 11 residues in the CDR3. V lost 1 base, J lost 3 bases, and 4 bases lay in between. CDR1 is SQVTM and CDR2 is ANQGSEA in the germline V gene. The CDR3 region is CSVEADYEQYF. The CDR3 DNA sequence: TGCAGCGTTGAAGCCGACTACGAGCAGTACTTC.

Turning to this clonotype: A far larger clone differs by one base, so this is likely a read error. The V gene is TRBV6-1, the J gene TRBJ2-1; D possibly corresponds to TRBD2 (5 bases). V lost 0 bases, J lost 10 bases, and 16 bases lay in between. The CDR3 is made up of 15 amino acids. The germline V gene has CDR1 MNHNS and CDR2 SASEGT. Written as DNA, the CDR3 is TGTGCCAGCAGTGAAGCAGCCAGCGGAGACTACGAGCAGTTCTTC. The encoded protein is CASSEAASGDYEQFF.

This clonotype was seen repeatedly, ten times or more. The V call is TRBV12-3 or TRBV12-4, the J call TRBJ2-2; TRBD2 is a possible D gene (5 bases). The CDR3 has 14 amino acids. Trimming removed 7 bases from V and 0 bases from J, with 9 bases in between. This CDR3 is CASTGSTNTGELFF. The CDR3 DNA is TGTGCCAGCACGGGGAGCACGAACACCGGGGAGCTGTTTTTT.

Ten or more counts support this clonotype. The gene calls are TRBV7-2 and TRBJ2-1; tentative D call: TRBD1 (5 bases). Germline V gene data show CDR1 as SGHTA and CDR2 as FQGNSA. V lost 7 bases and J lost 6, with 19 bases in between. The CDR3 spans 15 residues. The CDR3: CASTLPGLGVNEQFF. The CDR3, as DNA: TGTGCCAGCACCCTCCCCGGGCTAGGGGTCAATGAGCAGTTCTTC.

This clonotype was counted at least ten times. Here the CDR3 DNA reads TGCGCCAGCAGCCAAGATTGGACTCGCGGGGTTCGAGAGCAGTTCTTC. Encoded protein: CASSQDWTRGVREQFF. The J gene is TRBJ2-1, the V gene TRBV4-1, with a weak D call TRBD2 (6 bases). Per germline, CDR1 MGHRA and CDR2 YSYEKL. This CDR3 is built from 16 residues. V was clipped by 0 bases and J by 10 bases, with 19 bases between them.

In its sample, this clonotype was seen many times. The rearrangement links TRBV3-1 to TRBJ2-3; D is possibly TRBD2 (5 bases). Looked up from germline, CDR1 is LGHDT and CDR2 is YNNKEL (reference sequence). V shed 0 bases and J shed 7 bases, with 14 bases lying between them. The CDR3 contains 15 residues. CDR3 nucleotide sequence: TGTGCCAGCAGCCAAGAGTTTCTAGCCGCGAATACGCAGTATTTT. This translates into CASSQEFLAANTQYF.

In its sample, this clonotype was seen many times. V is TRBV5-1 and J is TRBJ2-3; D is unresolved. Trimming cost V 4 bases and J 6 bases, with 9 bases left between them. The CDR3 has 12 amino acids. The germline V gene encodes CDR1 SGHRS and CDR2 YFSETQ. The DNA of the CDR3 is TGCGCCAGCAGCGCGTTATCGGATACGCAGTATTTT. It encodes CASSALSDTQYF.

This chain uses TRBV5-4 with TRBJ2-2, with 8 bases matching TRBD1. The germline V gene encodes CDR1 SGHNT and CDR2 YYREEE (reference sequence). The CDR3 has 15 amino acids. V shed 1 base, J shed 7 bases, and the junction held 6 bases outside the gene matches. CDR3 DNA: TGTGCCAGCAGCTTGACGACAGGGGAAAGCGGGGAGCTGTTTTTT. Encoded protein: CASSLTTGESGELFF. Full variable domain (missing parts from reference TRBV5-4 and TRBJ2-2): ETGVTQSPTHLIKTRGQQVTLRCSSQSGHNTVSWYQQALGQGPQFIFQYYREEENGRGNFPPRFSGLQFPNYSSELNVNALELDDSALYLCASSLTTGESGELFFGEGSRLTVL.

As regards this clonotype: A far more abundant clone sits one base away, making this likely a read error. CDR3 nucleotides: TGCGCCTGCAGCTCGTTCCGGACTAGCGGGGCCGAGCAGTTCTTC. It yields the protein CACSSFRTSGAEQFF. The chain combines TRBV4-3 with TRBJ2-1, with 12 bases fitting TRBD2. CDR1 and CDR2 from the germline V gene are LGHNA and YSLEER. This CDR3 is 15 amino acids long.

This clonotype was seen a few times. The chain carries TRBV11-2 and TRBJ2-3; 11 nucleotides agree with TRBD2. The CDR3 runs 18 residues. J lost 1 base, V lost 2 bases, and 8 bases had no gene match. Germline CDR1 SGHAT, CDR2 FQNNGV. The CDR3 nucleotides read TGTGCCAGCAGCTTAATCGCTATAGCGGGGGGGCGCACAGATACGCAGTATTTT. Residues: CASSLIAIAGGRTDTQYF.

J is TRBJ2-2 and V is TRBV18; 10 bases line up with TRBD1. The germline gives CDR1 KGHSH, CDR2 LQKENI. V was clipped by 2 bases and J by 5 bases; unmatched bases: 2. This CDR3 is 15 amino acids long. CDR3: CASSPMGQGTGELFF. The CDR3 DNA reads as TGTGCCAGCTCACCAATGGGACAGGGGACCGGGGAGCTGTTTTTT.

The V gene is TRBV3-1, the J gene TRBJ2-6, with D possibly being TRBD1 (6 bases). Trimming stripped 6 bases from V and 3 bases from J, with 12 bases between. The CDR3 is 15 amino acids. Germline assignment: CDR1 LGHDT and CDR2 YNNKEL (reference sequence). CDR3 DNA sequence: TGTGCCAGCAGGACACAGGGAAGTGGGGCCAACGTCCTGACTTTC. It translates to CASRTQGSGANVLTF.

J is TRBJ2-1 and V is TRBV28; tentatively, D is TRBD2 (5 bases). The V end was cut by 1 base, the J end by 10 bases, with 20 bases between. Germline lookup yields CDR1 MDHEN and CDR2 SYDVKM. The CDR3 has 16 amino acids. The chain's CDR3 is CASSLSGNQSSYEQFF. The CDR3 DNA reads TGTGCCAGCAGTTTATCGGGAAACCAATCCTCCTACGAGCAGTTCTTC.

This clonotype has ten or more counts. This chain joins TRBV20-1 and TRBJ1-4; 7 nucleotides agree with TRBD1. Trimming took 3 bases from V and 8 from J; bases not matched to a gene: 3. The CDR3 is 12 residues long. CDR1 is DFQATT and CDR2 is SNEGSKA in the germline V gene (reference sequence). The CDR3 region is CSASTGEEKLFF. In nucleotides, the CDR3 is TGCAGTGCTAGCACAGGGGAAGAAAAACTGTTTTTT.

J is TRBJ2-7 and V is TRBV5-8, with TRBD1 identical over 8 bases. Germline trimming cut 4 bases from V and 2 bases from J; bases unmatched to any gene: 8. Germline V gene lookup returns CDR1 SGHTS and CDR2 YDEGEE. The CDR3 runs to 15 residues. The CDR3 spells CASSPSGQGPYEQYF. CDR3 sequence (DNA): TGTGCCAGCAGCCCCAGTGGACAGGGCCCCTACGAGCAGTACTTC.

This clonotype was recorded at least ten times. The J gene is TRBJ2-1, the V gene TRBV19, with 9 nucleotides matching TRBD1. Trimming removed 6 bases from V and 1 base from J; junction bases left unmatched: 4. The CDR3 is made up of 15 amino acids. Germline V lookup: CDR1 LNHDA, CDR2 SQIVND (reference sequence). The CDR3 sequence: CASRKQGASYNEQFF. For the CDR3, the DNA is TGTGCCAGTAGGAAACAGGGGGCTTCCTACAATGAGCAGTTCTTC.

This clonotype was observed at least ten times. The CDR3 reads CASSLSTKNIQYF. CDR3 nucleotide sequence: TGTGCCAGCAGCCTCTCTACCAAAAACATTCAGTACTTC. V gene TRBV11-2 combines with J gene TRBJ2-4, with no clear D. V lost 5 bases, J lost 2 bases, and 7 bases lay in between. Germline CDR1 is SGHAT and CDR2 is FQNNGV. CDR3 length equals 13 residues.

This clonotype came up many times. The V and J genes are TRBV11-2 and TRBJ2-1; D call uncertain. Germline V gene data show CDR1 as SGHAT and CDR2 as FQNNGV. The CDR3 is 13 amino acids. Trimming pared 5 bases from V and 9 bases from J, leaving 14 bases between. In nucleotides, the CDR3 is TGTGCCAGCAGCGTGCAAGATCGGAGTGAGCAGTTCTTC. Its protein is CASSVQDRSEQFF. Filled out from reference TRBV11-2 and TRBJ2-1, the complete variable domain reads EAGVAQSPRYKIIEKRQSVAFWCNPISGHATLYWYQQILGQGPKLLIQFQNNGVVDDSQLPKDRFSAERLKGVDSTLKIQPAKLEDSAVYLCASSVQDRSEQFFGPGTRLTVL.